This T cell receptor beta chain is drawn from a study of cytotoxic CD8 clonotypes in ibrutinib-treated CLL. From germline, CDR1 is WNHNN and CDR2 SYGVQD (reference sequence). V gave up 2 bases and J gave up 7 bases; unmatched junction bases: 5. This CDR3 is built from 13 residues. The intended depth for sequencing was 1 in 200,000 to 1 in 1 million T cells. The table came from immunoSEQ multiplex PCR; TCRdb's copy has only in-frame clones and leaves some out. This table has a few hundred thousand clones, about 61% appearing once. This clone was counted a single time. Its antigen is unknown. Study results and caveats: Clonality was elevated at ibrutinib response and had returned toward baseline at progression.

This chain joins TRBV10-1 and TRBJ2-7; 7 nucleotides line up with TRBD1. Source: PBMCs, taken after 36 months of ibrutinib treatment. The source is a human donor with chronic lymphocytic leukemia. CDR3 loop: CASSEATGAEQYF. In nucleotides, the CDR3 is TGCGCCAGCAGTGAGGCTACAGGGGCGGAGCAGTACTTC.